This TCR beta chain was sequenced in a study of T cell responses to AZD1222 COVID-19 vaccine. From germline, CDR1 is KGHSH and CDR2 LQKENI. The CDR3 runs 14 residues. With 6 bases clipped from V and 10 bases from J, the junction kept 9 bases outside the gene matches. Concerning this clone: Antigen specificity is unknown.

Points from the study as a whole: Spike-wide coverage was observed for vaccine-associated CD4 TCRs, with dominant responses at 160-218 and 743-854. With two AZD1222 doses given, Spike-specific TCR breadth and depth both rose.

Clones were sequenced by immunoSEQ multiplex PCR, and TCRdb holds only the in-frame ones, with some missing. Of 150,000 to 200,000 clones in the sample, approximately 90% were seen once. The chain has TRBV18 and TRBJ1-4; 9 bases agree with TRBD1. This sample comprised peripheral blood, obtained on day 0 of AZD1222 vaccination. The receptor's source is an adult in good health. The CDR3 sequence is CASSPGTGSVKLFF. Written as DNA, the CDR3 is TGTGCCAGCTCGCCAGGGACAGGGAGCGTAAAACTGTTTTTT. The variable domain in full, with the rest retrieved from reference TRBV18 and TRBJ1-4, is NAGVMQNPRHLVRRRGQEARLRCSPMKGHSHVYWYRQLPEEGLKFMVYLQKENIIDESGMPKERFSAEFPKEGPSILRIQQVVRGDSAAYFCASSPGTGSVKLFFGSGTQLSVL.